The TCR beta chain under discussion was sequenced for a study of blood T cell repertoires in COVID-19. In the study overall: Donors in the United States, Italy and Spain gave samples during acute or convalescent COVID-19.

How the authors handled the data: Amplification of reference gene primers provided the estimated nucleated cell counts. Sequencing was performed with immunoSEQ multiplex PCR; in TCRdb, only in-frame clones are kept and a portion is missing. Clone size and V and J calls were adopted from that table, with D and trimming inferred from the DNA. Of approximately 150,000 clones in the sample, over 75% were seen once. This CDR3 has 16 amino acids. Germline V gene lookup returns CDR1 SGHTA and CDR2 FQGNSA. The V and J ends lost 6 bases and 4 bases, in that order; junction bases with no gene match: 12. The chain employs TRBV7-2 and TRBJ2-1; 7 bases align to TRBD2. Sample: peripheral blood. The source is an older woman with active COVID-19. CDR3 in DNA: TGTGCCAGCAGAGGGGTGGGGCGGGAGTTTTACAATGAGCAGTTCTTC. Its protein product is CASRGVGREFYNEQFF.